This is a list of T cell receptor beta chains from one sample in a study of blood T cell repertoires in COVID-19. The table came from immunoSEQ multiplex PCR; TCRdb's copy has only in-frame clones and leaves some out. The table lists around 250,000 clones, around nine tenths of them singletons, with about 8.7% in the top ten. Sequencing used peripheral blood. The receptors come from a man aged 35 to 55 with active or convalescent COVID-19. The CDR3 runs from the conserved cysteine through the conserved F or W. A D gene is named only where the DNA matches it firmly. A clone size is listed for some rows: how often the clone was seen (once, few, many), or a class if it is expanded.

>TRBV5-6|TRBD1|TRBJ2-7|.
TGTGCCAGCAGCTCGACTCAAAGGGACAGGGGTGACGAGCAGTACTTC
CASSSTQRDRGDEQYF
>TRBV6-5|.|TRBJ2-7|.
TGTGCCAGCAGGACGACAGTTTACGAGCAGTACTTC
CASRTTVYEQYF
>TRBV9|.|TRBJ1-1|.
TGTGCCAGCAGCTCTTTCCGAGGCACTGAAGCTTTCTTT
CASSSFRGTEAFF
>TRBV7-2|TRBD1|TRBJ2-5|.
TGTGCCAGCAGCTTCGATACAGGGGTTGGAGAGACCCAGTACTTC
CASSFDTGVGETQYF
>TRBV7-3|.|TRBJ2-3|.
TGTGCGTCGGGGAGAGTCTCATCAGATACGCAGTATTTT
CASGRVSSDTQYF
>TRBV27|.|TRBJ1-4|.
TGTGCCAGCAGTTTAAGAGGGCCTGATGAAAAACTGTTTTTT
CASSLRGPDEKLFF
>TRBV25-1|TRBD1|TRBJ1-1|once
TGTGCCAGCAGTGAACTGGGACAGGGATATGATGAAGCTTTCTTT
CASSELGQGYDEAFF
>TRBV5-6|.|TRBJ2-3|.
TGTGCCAGCAGCACCCGGGGTACGCAGTATTTT
CASSTRGTQYF
>TRBV28|.|TRBJ1-1|.
TGTGCCAGCAGAGAAGCCACGCGAGGAACTGAAGCTTTCTTT
CASREATRGTEAFF
>TRBV9|.|TRBJ2-7|.
TGTGCCAGCAGCGACGGACGGGACTCCCCCTACGAGCAGTACTTC
CASSDGRDSPYEQYF
>TRBV27|TRBD2|TRBJ2-7|once
TGTGCCAGCAGCACGACCGGGCGGGGGGAGCAGTACTTC
CASSTTGRGEQYF
>TRBV5-1|.|TRBJ1-1|few
TGCGCCAGCAGCTCCGGCGGCAGGGGTTCAAACACTGAAGCTTTCTTT
CASSSGGRGSNTEAFF
>TRBV15|TRBD1|TRBJ1-4|.
TGTGCCACCAGCGGCCCCGGGACAGCAACTAATGAAAAACTGTTTTTT
CATSGPGTATNEKLFF
>TRBV20-1|.|TRBJ1-1|.
TGCAGTGCTAGTCAACAGGGCGGTGGGGCTTTCTTT
CSASQQGGGAFF
>TRBV9|.|TRBJ1-3|.
TGTGCCAGCAGCGTAGCGCAGGATCTAGGAAACACCATATATTTT
CASSVAQDLGNTIYF
>TRBV13|TRBD1|TRBJ1-6|.
TGTGCCAGCAACTCCAGGGGGCGGAATTCACCCCTCCACTTT
CASNSRGRNSPLHF
>TRBV6-5|.|TRBJ2-2|.
TGTGCCAGCACCTTAATAGCGTCCGGGGAGCTGTTTTTT
CASTLIASGELFF
>TRBV27|.|TRBJ2-7|.
TGTGCCAGCAGTCCCTCGGGGGACGAGCAGTACTTC
CASSPSGDEQYF
>TRBV5-1|TRBD1|TRBJ2-7|.
TGCGCCAGCAGCTTGGCCTTACAGGGGAGCTCCTACGAGCAGTACTTC
CASSLALQGSSYEQYF
>TRBV19|TRBD1|TRBJ1-2|few
TGTGCCAGTAGTCCCGCCGGGACAGACTATGGCTACACCTTC
CASSPAGTDYGYTF
>TRBV28|.|TRBJ1-6|.
TGTGCCAGCAGCCCCGGTTCACCCCTCCACTTT
CASSPGSPLHF
>TRBV11-2|TRBD1|TRBJ1-3|.
TGTGCCAGCAGCCTAACAGGGGACACCATATATTTT
CASSLTGDTIYF
>TRBV19|TRBD1|TRBJ1-5|.
TGTGCCAGTAGTTCAGGGGGTGGCAATCAGCCCCAGCATTTT
CASSSGGGNQPQHF
>TRBV2|TRBD2|TRBJ2-3|many
TGTGCCAGCAGTGAAGCGCGCGGGGGGCTCCCGTATTTT
CASSEARGGLPYF
>TRBV3-1/TRBV3-2|TRBD2|TRBJ2-3|.
TGTGCCAGCAGCCCTGGGAGGGGTGGGAGGAGCACAGATACGCAGTATTTT
CASSPGRGGRSTDTQYF
>TRBV7-9|TRBD1|TRBJ1-2|.
TGTGCCAGCAGCCCAGAGGGACAGCTCTATGGCTACACCTTC
CASSPEGQLYGYTF
>TRBV2|TRBD1|TRBJ1-6|.
TGTGCCAGCAGTCAGGACAGGCGCGGTTCACCCCTCCACTTT
CASSQDRRGSPLHF
>TRBV28|.|TRBJ1-4|once
TGTGCCAGCAGTTTATCGACAGTTGACGAAAAACTGTTTTTT
CASSLSTVDEKLFF
>TRBV15|TRBD1|TRBJ1-4|.
TGTGCCACCAGCAGAGTGGGACAGCTTAATGAAAAACTGTTTTTT
CATSRVGQLNEKLFF
>TRBV6-1|TRBD2|TRBJ2-1|.
TGTGCCAGCAGTGAAAACTTCTGGACTAGCGGGAGGGCCAATGAGCAGTTCTTC
CASSENFWTSGRANEQFF
>TRBV2|.|TRBJ2-2|few
TGTGCCTCGGACCGGGACAAGAACACCGGGGAGCTGTTTTTT
CASDRDKNTGELFF